The 17 T cell receptor beta chains below all came from one sample that was sequenced in a study of T cells in Graves' hyperthyroidism and ophthalmopathy. Template material for amplifying TCR beta CDR3 regions consisted of RNA transcripts. The TCR CDR3 was amplified in a first-round RT-PCR using the HTBI primer set. TCRdb recomputed calls from the multiplex PCR reads with MiXCR, one row per CDR3 protein. The sample carries about 47,000 distinct CDR3 sequences, roughly half recorded once. The material sequenced was peripheral blood or thyroid tissue (not recorded which). The receptors were sampled from a man aged 18 to 30 with Graves' hyperthyroidism.

With respect to this clonotype: This CDR3 is missing its conserved last phenylalanine or tryptophan, likely due to a read error. The V call is TRBV20-1, the J call TRBJ1-2; D is undetermined. CDR3 size: 13 residues. The germline V gene has CDR1 DFQATT and CDR2 SNEGSKA (reference sequence). CDR3 in amino acids: CSASRQENYGYTL. The CDR3 bases are TGCAGTGCTAGCCGACAAGAAAACTACGGCTACACCCTC.

The gene calls are TRBV15 and TRBJ1-4; no clear D. This CDR3 is 14 amino acids long. The germline V gene has CDR1 LNHNV and CDR2 YYDKDF (reference sequence). V lost 0 bases, J lost 8 bases, and 10 bases lay in between. This CDR3 reads CATSRDVGLEKLFF. The CDR3 DNA sequence: TGTGCCACCAGCAGAGATGTAGGTCTGGAAAAACTGTTTTTT.

The chain combines TRBV9 with TRBJ1-2; D remains unclear. Germline CDR1 reads SGDLS; CDR2 reads YYNGEE. The CDR3 is made up of 13 amino acids. Trimming left V 2 bases short and J 6 bases short, with 11 bases between. The CDR3 region has the DNA TGTGCCAGCAGCGTTGTTGCCGGGAATGGCTACACCTTC. This codes for CASSVVAGNGYTF.

On this clonotype: Its ends do not fully match the called genes, so a read error is possible. CDR3 nucleotides: TGCGCCAGCAGCCCGACAGGGAACGGCGGTCAGCCCCAGCACTTT. Translation: CASSPTGNGGQPQHF. This sequence joins TRBV5-1 and TRBJ1-5; 7 bases are shared with TRBD1. Per the germline V gene, CDR1 is SGHRS and CDR2 is YFSETQ. CDR3 size: 15 residues.

This CDR3 is CASSGQGNNQPQHF. The DNA for the CDR3 is TGTGCCAGCAGCGGACAGGGCAACAATCAGCCCCAGCATTTT. The chain joins TRBV7-2 to TRBJ1-5; 8 bases are shared with TRBD1. The CDR3 is 14 residues long. Trimming took 5 bases from V and 3 from J; bases not matched to a gene: 3. Per germline, CDR1 SGHTA and CDR2 FQGNSA.

The chain joins TRBV14 to TRBJ1-1, with TRBD1 identical over 7 bases. The CDR3 totals 13 residues. J gave up 9 bases and V 8 bases, and 12 bases lay outside the gene matches. CDR1 and CDR2 (germline): SGHDN, FVKESK. The CDR3 region is CASGPLPDRKAFF. The CDR3, as DNA: TGTGCCAGCGGCCCTCTACCGGACAGGAAAGCTTTCTTT.

The table lists this clonotype with a count of one. The V call is TRBV6-1, the J call TRBJ1-2; a weak D match, TRBD1 (5 bases). Germline assignment: CDR1 MNHNS and CDR2 SASEGT. The CDR3 contains 12 residues. V was shortened by 10 bases and J by 4 bases, with 13 bases between the two germline ends. CDR3 nucleotide sequence: TGTGCCACGCGGGGCAGCGGCTATGGCTACACCTTC. It yields the protein CATRGSGYGYTF.

The V gene is TRBV2, the J gene TRBJ2-2, with TRBD2 matching over 9 bases. The V gene end was trimmed by 6 bases and the J gene end by 0 bases; junction bases not matched to a gene: 11. The CDR3 consists of 18 residues. CDR1 SNHLY and CDR2 FYNNEI come from the germline V gene. The DNA for the CDR3 is TGTGCCAGCAGCAGAGCAGCGGGAGGCGCCGCGAACACCGGGGAGCTGTTTTTT. Translating it yields CASSRAAGGAANTGELFF.

The chain links TRBV20-1 to TRBJ1-6, with a weak D call TRBD1 (5 bases). Looked up from germline, CDR1 is DFQATT and CDR2 is SNEGSKA (reference sequence). This CDR3 region has 14 residues. V was shortened by 0 bases and J by 7 bases, with 10 bases between the two germline ends. CDR3 coding DNA: TGCAGTGCTAGAGATCAGGGAACCAATTCACCCCTCCACTTT. Amino acids: CSARDQGTNSPLHF.

This clonotype was seen ten or more times. V gene TRBV6-6 combines with J gene TRBJ1-5; D is unclear. V was cut by 10 bases and J by 7 bases, with 2 bases left in between. The CDR3 runs 8 residues. CDR1 is MNHNY and CDR2 is SVGAGI in the germline V gene (reference sequence). The CDR3 reads CAKQPQHF. The CDR3 DNA follows: TGTGCCAAGCAGCCCCAGCATTTT.

The genes are TRBV20-1 and TRBJ2-6; D is unclear. The CDR3 covers 12 residues. The germline V gene has CDR1 DFQATT and CDR2 SNEGSKA (reference sequence). Trimming shortened V by 4 bases and J by 2 bases, and 3 bases separated the two germline ends. In DNA form, the CDR3 reads TGCAGTGCTACCCCTGGGGCCAACGTCCTGACTTTC. Translation gives CSATPGANVLTF.

V gene TRBV6-5 combines with J gene TRBJ1-5, with 10 bases matching TRBD1. Losses at the gene ends were 0 bases for V and 1 base for J; bases not matched to a gene: 6. Germline CDR1 and CDR2: MNHEY and SVGAGI. CDR3 size: 18 residues. The DNA for the CDR3 is TGTGCCAGCAGTTACTCGGGACAGGGGAGAAGGAGCAATCAGCCCCAGCATTTT. Translating it yields CASSYSGQGRRSNQPQHF.

The CDR3: CASSRENRIAGGTGELFF. CDR3 in DNA: TGTGCCAGCAGCCGGGAGAACAGGATTGCGGGGGGCACCGGGGAGCTGTTTTTT. V and J are TRBV7-2 and TRBJ2-2; TRBD2 matches at 8 bases. The CDR3 has 18 amino acids. Germline CDR1 is SGHTA and CDR2 is FQGNSA. The J segment lost 4 bases and the V segment lost 5 bases, leaving 15 bases of the junction unmatched.

This clonotype occurred many times. The chain is built from TRBV7-9 and TRBJ1-1, with unresolved D. Trimming took 5 bases from V and 3 from J, leaving 16 bases between them. CDR1 is SEHNR, CDR2 FQNEAQ, per germline (reference sequence). This CDR3 region has 15 residues. This chain's CDR3 is CASSRGGGGDTEAFF. CDR3 bases: TGTGCCAGCAGCCGCGGAGGCGGTGGGGACACTGAAGCTTTCTTT.

This clonotype showed up many times. The J gene is TRBJ1-1, the V gene TRBV20-1; 7 nucleotides agree with TRBD1. CDR3 length: 13 residues. Per germline, CDR1 DFQATT and CDR2 SNEGSKA (reference sequence). V shed 5 bases and J 1 base; nucleotides not matched to a gene: 4. CDR3 coding DNA: TGCAGTGCTCAGGACAGGCAGAACACTGAAGCTTTCTTT. Amino acid sequence: CSAQDRQNTEAFF.

V usage is TRBV20-1 and J usage is TRBJ2-5; TRBD2 aligns across 9 bases. V trimming: 8 bases; J trimming: 4 bases; junction bases outside the gene matches: 11. The CDR3 covers 14 residues. From germline, CDR1 is DFQATT and CDR2 SNEGSKA (reference sequence). In DNA, the CDR3 is TGCAGTCCCGGACTAGCGCCGAGGGGAGAGACCCAGTACTTC. It encodes CSPGLAPRGETQYF.

This clonotype was found a few times. V is TRBV7-8 and J is TRBJ2-7, with unresolved D. V lost 1 base and J 2 bases, leaving 12 bases between the germline ends. In germline, CDR1 is SGHVS, CDR2 FQNEAQ. This CDR3 is built from 15 residues. CDR3 bases: TGTGCCAGCAGCTTAGGGGCGGCTCCCACCTACGAGCAGTACTTC. Its translation: CASSLGAAPTYEQYF.